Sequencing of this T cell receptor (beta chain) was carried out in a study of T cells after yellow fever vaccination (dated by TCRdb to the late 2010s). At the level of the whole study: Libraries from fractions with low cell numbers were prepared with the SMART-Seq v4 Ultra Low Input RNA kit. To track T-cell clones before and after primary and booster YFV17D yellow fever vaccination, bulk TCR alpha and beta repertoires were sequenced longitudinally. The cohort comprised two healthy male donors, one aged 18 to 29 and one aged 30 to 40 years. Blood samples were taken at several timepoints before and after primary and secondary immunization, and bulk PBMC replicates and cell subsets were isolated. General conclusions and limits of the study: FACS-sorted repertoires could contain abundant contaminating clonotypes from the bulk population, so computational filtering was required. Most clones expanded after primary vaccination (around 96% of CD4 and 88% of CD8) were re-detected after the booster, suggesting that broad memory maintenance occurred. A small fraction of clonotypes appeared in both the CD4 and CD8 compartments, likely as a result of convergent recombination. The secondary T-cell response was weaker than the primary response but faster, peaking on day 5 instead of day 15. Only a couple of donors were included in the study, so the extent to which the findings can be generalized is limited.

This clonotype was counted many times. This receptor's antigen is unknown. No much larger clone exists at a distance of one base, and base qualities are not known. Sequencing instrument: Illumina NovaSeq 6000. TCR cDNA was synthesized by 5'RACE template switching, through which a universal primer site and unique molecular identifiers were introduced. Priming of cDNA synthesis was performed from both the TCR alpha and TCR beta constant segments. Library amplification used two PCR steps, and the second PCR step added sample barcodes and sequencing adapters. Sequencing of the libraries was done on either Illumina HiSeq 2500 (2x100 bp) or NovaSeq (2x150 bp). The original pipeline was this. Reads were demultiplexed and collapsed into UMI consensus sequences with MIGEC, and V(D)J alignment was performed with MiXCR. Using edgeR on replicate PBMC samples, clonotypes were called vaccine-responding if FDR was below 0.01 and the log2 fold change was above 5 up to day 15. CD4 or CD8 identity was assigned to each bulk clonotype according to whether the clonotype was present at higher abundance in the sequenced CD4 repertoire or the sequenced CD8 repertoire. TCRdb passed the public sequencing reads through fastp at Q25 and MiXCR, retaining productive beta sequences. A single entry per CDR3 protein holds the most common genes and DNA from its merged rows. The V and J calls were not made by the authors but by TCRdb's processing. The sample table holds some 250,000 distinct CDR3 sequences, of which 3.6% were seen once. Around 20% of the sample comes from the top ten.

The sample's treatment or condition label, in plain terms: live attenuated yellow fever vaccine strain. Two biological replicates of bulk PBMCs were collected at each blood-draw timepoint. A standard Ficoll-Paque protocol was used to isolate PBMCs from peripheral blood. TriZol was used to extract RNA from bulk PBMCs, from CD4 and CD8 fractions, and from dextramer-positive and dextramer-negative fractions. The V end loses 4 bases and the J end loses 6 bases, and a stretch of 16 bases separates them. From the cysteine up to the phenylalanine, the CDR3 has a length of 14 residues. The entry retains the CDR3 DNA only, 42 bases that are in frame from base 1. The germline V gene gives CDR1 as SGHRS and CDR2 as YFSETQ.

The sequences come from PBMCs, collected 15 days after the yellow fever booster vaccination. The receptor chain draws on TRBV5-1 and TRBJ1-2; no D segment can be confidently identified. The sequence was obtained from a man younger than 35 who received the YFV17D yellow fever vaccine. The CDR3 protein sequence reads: CASSPPQAGNGYTF. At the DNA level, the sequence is TGCGCCAGCAGCCCCCCCCAGGCCGGGAATGGCTACACCTTC.